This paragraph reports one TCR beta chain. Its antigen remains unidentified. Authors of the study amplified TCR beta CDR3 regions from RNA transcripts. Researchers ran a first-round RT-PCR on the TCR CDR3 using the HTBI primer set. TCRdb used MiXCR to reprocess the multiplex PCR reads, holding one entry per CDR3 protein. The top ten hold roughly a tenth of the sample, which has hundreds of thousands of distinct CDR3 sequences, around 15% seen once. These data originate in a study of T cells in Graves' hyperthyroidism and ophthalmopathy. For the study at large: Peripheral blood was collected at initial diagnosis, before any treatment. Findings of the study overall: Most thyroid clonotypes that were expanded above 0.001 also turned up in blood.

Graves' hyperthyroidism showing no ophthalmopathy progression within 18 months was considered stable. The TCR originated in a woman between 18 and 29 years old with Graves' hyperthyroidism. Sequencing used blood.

The CDR3 DNA sequence: TGTGCCAGCAGTGAAATTGCAGTACCTGAAGCTTTCTTT. The encoded protein is CASSEIAVPEAFF. The rearrangement links TRBV6-1 to TRBJ1-1; D gene uncertain. In germline, CDR1 is MNHNS, CDR2 SASEGT. V dropped 2 bases and J dropped 6 bases, with 10 bases sitting between them. The CDR3 runs to 13 residues.